This T cell receptor beta chain was documented in a study of blood T cell repertoires in COVID-19. Generated by immunoSEQ multiplex PCR, the TCRdb table keeps only in-frame clones and is missing some. The sample has around 370,000 clones; roughly 90% are singletons. The clonotype was recovered from a woman aged 70-85 years with COVID-19, enrolled during active disease. Sequenced: peripheral blood.

The CDR3 region is CASSLGTGKNTGELFF. The CDR3 coding sequence is TGCGCCAGCAGCCTGGGGACAGGGAAGAACACCGGGGAGCTGTTTTTT. V gene TRBV4-1 combines with J gene TRBJ2-2, with 9 bases lining up with TRBD1. CDR3 length: 16 residues. V shed 4 bases and J 1 base; nucleotides not matched to a gene: 4. Per the germline V gene, CDR1 is MGHRA and CDR2 is YSYEKL.